This T cell receptor beta chain was captured by sequencing in a study of cytomegalovirus exposure and HLA in healthy donors. The PCR was carried out with 60 Vbeta primers and 13 Jbeta primers. Assay: immunoSEQ multiplex PCR; the TCRdb copy retains only in-frame clones and omits some. The sample spans about 83,000 clones; the ten largest clones claim 3.8%. The receptor was derived from a man in his late teens or twenties in good health and CMV-seropositive. The sequenced sample consisted of PBMCs.

The CDR3 sequence: CAWSVPQGTGAFF. Here the CDR3 DNA reads TGTGCCTGGAGTGTACCTCAGGGGACGGGAGCTTTCTTT. J is TRBJ1-1 and V is TRBV30; D is perhaps TRBD1 (6 bases). The V gene's germline CDR1 is GTSNPN and CDR2 SVGIG (reference sequence). The germline V and J ends were trimmed by 0 bases and 10 bases, with 15 bases remaining between them. This CDR3 comprises 13 residues.